This is a list of T cell receptor beta chains from one sample in a study of T-cell reconstitution after alpha-beta-depleted transplantation in children. MiXCR, run by TCRdb on the PCR reads, gives a single entry per CDR3 protein. Of 420,000 or so distinct CDR3 sequences in the sample, approximately 11% are singletons; the top ten hold 4.5% to 6.5%. The sample here was PBMCs from the stem cell graft donor, taken from the stem cell graft. These receptors were collected from a human donor who donated a stem cell graft to a child with acute myeloid leukemia. The CDR3 runs from the conserved cysteine through the conserved F or W. The D gene is left open where the match is weak. Clone size is not always given. Where it is, it says once, few, many or a class for expanded clones.

j_call: TRBJ2-1; clone_size: few; v_call: TRBV6-2/TRBV6-3; d_call: -; cdr3_nt: TGTGCCAGCACCACGGGGCGGGGTTCCTACAATGAGCAGTTCTTC; cdr3_aa: CASTTGRGSYNEQFF
j_call: TRBJ1-2; clone_size: -; v_call: TRBV5-1; d_call: -; cdr3_nt: TGCGCCAGCAGCTACGGAGGGGATGGCTACACCTTC; cdr3_aa: CASSYGGDGYTF
j_call: TRBJ2-5; clone_size: -; v_call: TRBV5-2; d_call: -; cdr3_nt: TGTGCCATGAGCCCTCGGGACAGATACCAAGAGACCCAGTACTTC; cdr3_aa: CAMSPRDRYQETQYF
j_call: TRBJ1-2; clone_size: few; v_call: TRBV20-1; d_call: -; cdr3_nt: TGCAGTGCTTCTGGGGGGCCAATAGAAGGCTACACCTTC; cdr3_aa: CSASGGPIEGYTF
j_call: TRBJ2-3; clone_size: many; v_call: TRBV5-1; d_call: -; cdr3_nt: TGTGCCAGCAGTAACACAGATACGCAGTATTTT; cdr3_aa: CASSNTDTQYF
j_call: TRBJ1-2; clone_size: few; v_call: TRBV7-9; d_call: TRBD1; cdr3_nt: TGTGCCAGCAGCAACCGGACAGGGGGCGTTGGCTACACCTTC; cdr3_aa: CASSNRTGGVGYTF
j_call: TRBJ2-4; clone_size: few; v_call: TRBV11-1; d_call: -; cdr3_nt: TGTGCCAGCAGCACAAACAGGGTAGCGGGTAAGGGAACCAAAAACATTCAGTACTTC; cdr3_aa: CASSTNRVAGKGTKNIQYF
j_call: TRBJ2-1; clone_size: few; v_call: TRBV12-5; d_call: TRBD2; cdr3_nt: TGTGCTAGTGGTTTGTCCTTAGCGGGGGGTGGGAATGAGCAGTTCTTC; cdr3_aa: CASGLSLAGGGNEQFF
j_call: TRBJ2-3; clone_size: -; v_call: TRBV5-1; d_call: -; cdr3_nt: TGCGCCAGCAAGGGTGGCGAGGAGAGCACAGATACGCAGTATTTT; cdr3_aa: CASKGGEESTDTQYF
j_call: TRBJ2-5; clone_size: few; v_call: TRBV6-6; d_call: TRBD2; cdr3_nt: TGTGCCAGCGGTTGGAATAGCGGGGGCCGAGAGACCCAGTACTTC; cdr3_aa: CASGWNSGGRETQYF
j_call: TRBJ1-3; clone_size: -; v_call: TRBV5-1; d_call: TRBD1; cdr3_nt: TGCGCCAGCAGATTGGGACAGGGCTCTGGAAACACCATATATTTT; cdr3_aa: CASRLGQGSGNTIYF
j_call: TRBJ1-1; clone_size: -; v_call: TRBV5-1; d_call: TRBD1; cdr3_nt: TGCGCCAGCAGCGTACAGGGGGCGCTGGGAACTGAAGCTTTCTTT; cdr3_aa: CASSVQGALGTEAFF
j_call: TRBJ2-5; clone_size: few; v_call: TRBV6-1; d_call: TRBD2; cdr3_nt: TGTGCCACCGAGGGACTAGGTCGGCCTGAGACCCAGTACTTC; cdr3_aa: CATEGLGRPETQYF
j_call: TRBJ2-7; clone_size: many; v_call: TRBV6-1; d_call: -; cdr3_nt: TGTGCCAGCAGTGAACTCAGGGACGAGCAGTACTTC; cdr3_aa: CASSELRDEQYF
j_call: TRBJ2-3; clone_size: few; v_call: TRBV9; d_call: -; cdr3_nt: TGTGCCAGCAGCGCCCGCTTGGAGGGTGGGTATACGCAGTATTTT; cdr3_aa: CASSARLEGGYTQYF
j_call: TRBJ2-2; clone_size: few; v_call: TRBV29-1; d_call: TRBD2; cdr3_nt: TGCAGCGTCTTAGCGGGAGTTGGCACCGGGGAGCTGTTTTTT; cdr3_aa: CSVLAGVGTGELFF
j_call: TRBJ2-5; clone_size: few; v_call: TRBV15; d_call: -; cdr3_nt: TGTGCCACCAGCCGCCGGGACACCCGAGAGACCCAGTACTTC; cdr3_aa: CATSRRDTRETQYF
j_call: TRBJ2-5; clone_size: -; v_call: TRBV10-3; d_call: TRBD1; cdr3_nt: TGTGCCATCAAATCACAGGGGGCGGGTGAGACCCAGTACTTC; cdr3_aa: CAIKSQGAGETQYF
j_call: TRBJ2-1; clone_size: few; v_call: TRBV29-1; d_call: TRBD2; cdr3_nt: TGCAGCGCACGGACTAGCGGGAGGCGGTACAATGAGCAGTTCTTC; cdr3_aa: CSARTSGRRYNEQFF
j_call: TRBJ1-1; clone_size: few; v_call: TRBV5-1; d_call: -; cdr3_nt: TGCGCCAGCAGCTACGGGGCGGACACTGAAGCTTTCTTT; cdr3_aa: CASSYGADTEAFF
j_call: TRBJ1-1; clone_size: -; v_call: TRBV11-2; d_call: -; cdr3_nt: TGTGCCAGCAGCTTAGGGGGGTGGACTGAAGCTTTCTTT; cdr3_aa: CASSLGGWTEAFF
j_call: TRBJ2-5; clone_size: many; v_call: TRBV11-2; d_call: -; cdr3_nt: TGTGCCAGCAGTGGATACGGGCAGGGCCCCCAAGAGACCCAGTACTTC; cdr3_aa: CASSGYGQGPQETQYF
j_call: TRBJ2-5; clone_size: -; v_call: TRBV20-1; d_call: TRBD2; cdr3_nt: TGCAGTGCCCGGGGGGGGAGTCTCCAAGAGACCCAGTACTTC; cdr3_aa: CSARGGSLQETQYF
j_call: TRBJ2-6; clone_size: few; v_call: TRBV5-1; d_call: -; cdr3_nt: TGCGCCAGCAGCTTGAGGGGGGACAGAAGGACTGGGGCCAACGTCCTGACTTTC; cdr3_aa: CASSLRGDRRTGANVLTF
j_call: TRBJ1-3; clone_size: many; v_call: TRBV6-1; d_call: -; cdr3_nt: TGTGCCAGCAGTGAAGAAGTCGGGTTTTCAGGGATTACTTCGGTTGACACCATATATTTT; cdr3_aa: CASSEEVGFSGITSVDTIYF
j_call: TRBJ2-7; clone_size: many; v_call: TRBV7-2; d_call: -; cdr3_nt: TGTGCCAGCAGCTACTCTACTGGGGAACAGTACTTC; cdr3_aa: CASSYSTGEQYF
j_call: TRBJ2-1; clone_size: -; v_call: TRBV6-5; d_call: -; cdr3_nt: TGTGCCAGCAGTTCTACTCTCGGGACAGAGCAGTTCTTC; cdr3_aa: CASSSTLGTEQFF
j_call: TRBJ2-7; clone_size: -; v_call: TRBV4-3; d_call: -; cdr3_nt: TGCGCCAGCAGCCAAGATAGGGGTTTGGACGAGCAGTACTTC; cdr3_aa: CASSQDRGLDEQYF
j_call: TRBJ2-1; clone_size: few; v_call: TRBV16; d_call: TRBD1; cdr3_nt: TGTGCCAGCGAGGGGCGACAGGGAACCTACAATGAGCAGTTCTTC; cdr3_aa: CASEGRQGTYNEQFF
j_call: TRBJ2-2; clone_size: many; v_call: TRBV7-3; d_call: TRBD2; cdr3_nt: TGTGCCAGCAGCTTAAAGCGGGGGAACACCGGGGAGCTGTTTTTT; cdr3_aa: CASSLKRGNTGELFF
j_call: TRBJ2-7; clone_size: few; v_call: TRBV4-2; d_call: TRBD2; cdr3_nt: TGTGCCAGCAGCCAAGTAGTAGGGCTAGCGGAGTACGAGCAGTACTTC; cdr3_aa: CASSQVVGLAEYEQYF